This T cell receptor beta chain was sequenced for a study of T cell clones after liver transplantation. CDR3 length: 15 amino acids. Germline loops: CDR1 MGHRA, CDR2 YSYEKL. The V gene lost 1 base and the J gene lost 0 bases, with 10 bases spanning the gap. Measured with immunoSEQ multiplex PCR; TCRdb has only the in-frame clones, and not every one. The profile shows about 16,000 clones, 80% to 90% of them singletons. The genes are TRBV4-1 and TRBJ2-7; D unclear. The starting material was CD8+ T cells from blood, obtained approximately 45 months after liver transplant. The sequence was obtained from a human patient who received a liver transplant. A share of the T cells may be of graft donor origin. The CDR3: CASSQGYFASYEQYF. DNA of the CDR3: TGCGCCAGCAGCCAAGGGTATTTCGCCTCCTACGAGCAGTACTTC.